This record covers a single T cell receptor beta chain. Indicated time point: persistent/refractory GD, antithyroid drugs over 5 years with positive TRAb. PBMC RNA was the source of the TCR library. This CDR3 spans 12 amino acids. Per germline, CDR1 SEHNR and CDR2 FQNEAQ (reference sequence). The V end lost 4 bases, the J end lost 8 bases, and 11 bases lay between the germline ends. The source of the sample is a study of regulatory T cells in long-lasting Graves disease. Through Arm-PCR of CDR3 regions and iRepertoire HTBI primers, TCR beta libraries were built. MiXCR, run by TCRdb on the multiplex PCR reads, gives a single entry per CDR3 protein. The table shows approximately 500,000 distinct CDR3 sequences, with under 25% occurring only once.

The sequenced sample was peripheral blood mononuclear cells (PBMCs), obtained when the disease was refractory, from a patient treated with antithyroid drugs. This clonotype was sampled from a female donor with Graves disease. The V gene is TRBV7-9, the J gene TRBJ1-2; no firm D call. The DNA of the CDR3 is TGTGCCAGCAGCTGGGCCACGAACGGCTACACCTTC. It codes for CASSWATNGYTF.